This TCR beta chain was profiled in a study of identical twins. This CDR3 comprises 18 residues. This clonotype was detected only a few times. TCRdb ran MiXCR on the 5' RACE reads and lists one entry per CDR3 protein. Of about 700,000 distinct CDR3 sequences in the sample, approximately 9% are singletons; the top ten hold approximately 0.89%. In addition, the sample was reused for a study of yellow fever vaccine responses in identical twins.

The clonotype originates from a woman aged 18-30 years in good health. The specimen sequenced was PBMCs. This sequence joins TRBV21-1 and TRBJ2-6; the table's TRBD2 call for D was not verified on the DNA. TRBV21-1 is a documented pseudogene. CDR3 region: CASSNSSGFPSGANVLTF. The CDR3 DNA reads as TGTGCCAGCAGCAACTCTAGCGGGTTTCCCTCTGGGGCCAACGTCCTGACTTTC.